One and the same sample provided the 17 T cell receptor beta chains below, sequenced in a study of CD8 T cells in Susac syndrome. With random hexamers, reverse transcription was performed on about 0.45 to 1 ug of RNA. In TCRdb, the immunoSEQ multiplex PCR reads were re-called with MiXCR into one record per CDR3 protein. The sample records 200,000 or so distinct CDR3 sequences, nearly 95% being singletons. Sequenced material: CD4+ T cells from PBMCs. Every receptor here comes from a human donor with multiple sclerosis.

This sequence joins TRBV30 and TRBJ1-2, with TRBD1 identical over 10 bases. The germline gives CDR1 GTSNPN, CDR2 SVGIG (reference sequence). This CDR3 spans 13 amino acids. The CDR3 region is CAFGTGVLLGYTF. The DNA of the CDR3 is TGTGCTTTTGGGACAGGGGTGTTGCTTGGCTACACCTTC.

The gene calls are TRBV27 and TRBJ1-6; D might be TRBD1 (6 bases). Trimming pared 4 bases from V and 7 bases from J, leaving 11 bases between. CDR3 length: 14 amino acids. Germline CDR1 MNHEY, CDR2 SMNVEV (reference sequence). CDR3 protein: CASSWGQFNSPLHF. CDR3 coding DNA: TGTGCCAGCAGTTGGGGGCAGTTCAATTCACCCCTCCACTTT.

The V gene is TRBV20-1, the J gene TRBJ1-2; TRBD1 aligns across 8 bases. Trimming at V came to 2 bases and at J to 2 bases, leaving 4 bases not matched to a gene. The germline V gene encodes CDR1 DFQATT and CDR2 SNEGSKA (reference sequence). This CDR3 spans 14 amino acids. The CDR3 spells CSARSDRGNYGYTF. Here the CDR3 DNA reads TGCAGTGCTAGATCCGACAGGGGCAACTATGGCTACACCTTC.

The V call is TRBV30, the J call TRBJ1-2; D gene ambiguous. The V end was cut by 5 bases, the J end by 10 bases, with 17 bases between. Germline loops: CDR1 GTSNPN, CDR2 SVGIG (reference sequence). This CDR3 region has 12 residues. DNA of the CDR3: TGTGCCTGGGCGGAGGTCGCGGGCGTCTACACCTTC. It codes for CAWAEVAGVYTF.

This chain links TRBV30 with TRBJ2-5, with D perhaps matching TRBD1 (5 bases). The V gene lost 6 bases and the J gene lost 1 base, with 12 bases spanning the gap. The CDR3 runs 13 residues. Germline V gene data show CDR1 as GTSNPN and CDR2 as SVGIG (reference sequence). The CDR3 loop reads CACSRQTQETQYF. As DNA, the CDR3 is TGTGCCTGCTCTCGACAGACCCAAGAGACCCAGTACTTC.

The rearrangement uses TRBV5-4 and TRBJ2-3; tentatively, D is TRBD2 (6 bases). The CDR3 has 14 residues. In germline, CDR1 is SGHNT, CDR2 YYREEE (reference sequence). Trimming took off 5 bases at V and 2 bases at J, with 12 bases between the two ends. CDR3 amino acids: CASSAAGTTDTQYF. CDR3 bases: TGTGCCAGCAGTGCTGCGGGGACCACAGATACGCAGTATTTT.

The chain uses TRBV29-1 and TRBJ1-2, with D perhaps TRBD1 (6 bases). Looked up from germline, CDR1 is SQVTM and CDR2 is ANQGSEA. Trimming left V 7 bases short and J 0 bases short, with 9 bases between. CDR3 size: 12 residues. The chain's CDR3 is CSADRSNYGYTF. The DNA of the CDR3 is TGCAGCGCAGACAGGTCTAACTATGGCTACACCTTC.

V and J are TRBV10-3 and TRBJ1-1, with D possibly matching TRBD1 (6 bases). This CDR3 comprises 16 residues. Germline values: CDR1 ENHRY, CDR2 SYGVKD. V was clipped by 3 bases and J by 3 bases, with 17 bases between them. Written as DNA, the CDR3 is TGTGCCATCAGTGACCACCCGGGGGCGCGGGACACTGAAGCTTTCTTT. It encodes CAISDHPGARDTEAFF.

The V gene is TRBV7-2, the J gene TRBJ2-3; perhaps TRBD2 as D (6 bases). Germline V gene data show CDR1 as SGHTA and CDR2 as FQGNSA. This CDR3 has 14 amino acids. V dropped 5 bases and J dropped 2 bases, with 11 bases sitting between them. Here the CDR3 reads CASSQTSYTDTQYF. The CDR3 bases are TGTGCCAGCAGCCAAACTAGCTACACAGATACGCAGTATTTT.

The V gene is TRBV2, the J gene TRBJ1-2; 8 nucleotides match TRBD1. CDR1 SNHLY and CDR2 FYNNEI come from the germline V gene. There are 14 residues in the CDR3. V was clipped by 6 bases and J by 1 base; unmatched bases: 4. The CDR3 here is CASSLQGGNYGYTF. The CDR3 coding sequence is TGTGCCAGCAGCCTACAGGGGGGTAACTATGGCTACACCTTC. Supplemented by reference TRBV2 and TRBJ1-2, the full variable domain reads EPEVTQTPSHQVTQMGQEVILRCVPISNHLYFYWYRQILGQKVEFLVSFYNNEISEKSEIFDDQFSVERPDGSNFTLKIRSTKLEDSAMYFCASSLQGGNYGYTFGSGTRLTVV.

The CDR3 bases are TGTGCCAGCAGCTTGACCCGGGACTACCTCCAAGAGACCCAGTACTTC. Translation gives CASSLTRDYLQETQYF. J is TRBJ2-5 and V is TRBV7-2; 7 bases are shared with TRBD2. The V gene's germline CDR1 is SGHTA and CDR2 FQGNSA. J was trimmed by 1 base and V by 3 bases; bases with no gene match: 8. The CDR3 contains 16 residues.

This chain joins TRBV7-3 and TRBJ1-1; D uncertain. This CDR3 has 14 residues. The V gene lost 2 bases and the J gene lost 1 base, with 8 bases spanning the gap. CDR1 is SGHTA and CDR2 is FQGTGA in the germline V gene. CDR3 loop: CASSLSAANTEAFF. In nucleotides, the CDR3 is TGTGCCAGCAGCTTATCGGCGGCGAACACTGAAGCTTTCTTT.

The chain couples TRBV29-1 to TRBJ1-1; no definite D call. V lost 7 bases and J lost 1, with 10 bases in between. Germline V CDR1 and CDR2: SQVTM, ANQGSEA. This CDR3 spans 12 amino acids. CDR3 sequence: CSAQVSNTEAFF. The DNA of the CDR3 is TGCAGCGCCCAAGTTTCGAACACTGAAGCTTTCTTT.

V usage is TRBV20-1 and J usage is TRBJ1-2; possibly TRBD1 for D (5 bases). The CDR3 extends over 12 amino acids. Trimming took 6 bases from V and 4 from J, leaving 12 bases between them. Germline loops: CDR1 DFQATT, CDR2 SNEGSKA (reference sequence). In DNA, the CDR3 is TGCAGTGCCCAAGAGGGGACCTATGGCTACACCTTC. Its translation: CSAQEGTYGYTF.

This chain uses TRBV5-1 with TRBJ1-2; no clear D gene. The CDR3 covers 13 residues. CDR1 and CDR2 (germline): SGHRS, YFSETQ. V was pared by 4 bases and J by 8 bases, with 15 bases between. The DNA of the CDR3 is TGCGCCAGCAGCCCGGCCCCGGGGAACGGCTACACCTTC. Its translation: CASSPAPGNGYTF.

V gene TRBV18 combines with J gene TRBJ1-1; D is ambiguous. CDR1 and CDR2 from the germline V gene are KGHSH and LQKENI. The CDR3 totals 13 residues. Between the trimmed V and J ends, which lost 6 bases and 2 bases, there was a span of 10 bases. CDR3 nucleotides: TGTGCCAGCTCCCACGGAACTAACACTGAAGCTTTCTTT. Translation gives CASSHGTNTEAFF.

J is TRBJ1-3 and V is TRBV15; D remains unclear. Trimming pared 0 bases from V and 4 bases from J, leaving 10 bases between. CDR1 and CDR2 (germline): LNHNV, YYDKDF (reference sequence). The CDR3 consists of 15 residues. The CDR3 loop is CATSRDRGSGNTIYF. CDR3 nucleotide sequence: TGTGCCACCAGCAGAGATCGAGGCTCCGGAAACACCATATATTTT.